This paragraph covers one TCR beta chain sequence. The data derive from a study of blood T cell repertoires in COVID-19. On the study more broadly: From the United States, Italy and Spain came samples of acute and convalescent COVID-19. T cells, B-cell-depleted T cells, or PBMCs supplied cDNA or gDNA.

How the authors handled the data: For nucleated cells, counts were estimated from reference gene primer amplification. Assay used: immunoSEQ multiplex PCR; TCRdb lists only in-frame clones, some missing. V, J and clone size derive from that table, while D and trimming were established from the DNA sequence. The data contain approximately 110,000 clones, more than 60% of them singletons. The length of the CDR3 is 14 residues. Trimming removed 4 bases at V and 4 bases at J, with 14 bases between. Germline V gene sequence: CDR1 SGHRS, CDR2 YFSETQ. Input material: peripheral blood. The sequence came from a man aged 65-85 years with active or convalescent COVID-19. The rearrangement links TRBV5-1 to TRBJ1-2; maybe TRBD1 (6 bases). In nucleotides, the CDR3 is TGCGCCAGCAGCCCTACGCGGGGGGCCTATGGCTACACCTTC. Protein product: CASSPTRGAYGYTF.